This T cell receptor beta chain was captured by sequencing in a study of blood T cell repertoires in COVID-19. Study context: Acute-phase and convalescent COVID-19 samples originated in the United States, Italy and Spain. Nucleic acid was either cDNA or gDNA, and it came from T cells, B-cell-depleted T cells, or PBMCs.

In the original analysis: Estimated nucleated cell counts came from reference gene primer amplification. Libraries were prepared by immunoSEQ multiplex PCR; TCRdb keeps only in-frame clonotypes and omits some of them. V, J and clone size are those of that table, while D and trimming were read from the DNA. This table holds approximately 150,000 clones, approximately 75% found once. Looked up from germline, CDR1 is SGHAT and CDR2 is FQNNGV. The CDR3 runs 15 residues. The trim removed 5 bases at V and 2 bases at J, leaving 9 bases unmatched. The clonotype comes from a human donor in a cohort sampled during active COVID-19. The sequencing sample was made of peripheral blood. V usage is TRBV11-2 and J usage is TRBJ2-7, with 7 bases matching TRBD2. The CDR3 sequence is CASSPRVAGPYEQYF. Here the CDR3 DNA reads TGTGCCAGCAGCCCCCGGGTAGCGGGCCCCTACGAGCAGTACTTC.